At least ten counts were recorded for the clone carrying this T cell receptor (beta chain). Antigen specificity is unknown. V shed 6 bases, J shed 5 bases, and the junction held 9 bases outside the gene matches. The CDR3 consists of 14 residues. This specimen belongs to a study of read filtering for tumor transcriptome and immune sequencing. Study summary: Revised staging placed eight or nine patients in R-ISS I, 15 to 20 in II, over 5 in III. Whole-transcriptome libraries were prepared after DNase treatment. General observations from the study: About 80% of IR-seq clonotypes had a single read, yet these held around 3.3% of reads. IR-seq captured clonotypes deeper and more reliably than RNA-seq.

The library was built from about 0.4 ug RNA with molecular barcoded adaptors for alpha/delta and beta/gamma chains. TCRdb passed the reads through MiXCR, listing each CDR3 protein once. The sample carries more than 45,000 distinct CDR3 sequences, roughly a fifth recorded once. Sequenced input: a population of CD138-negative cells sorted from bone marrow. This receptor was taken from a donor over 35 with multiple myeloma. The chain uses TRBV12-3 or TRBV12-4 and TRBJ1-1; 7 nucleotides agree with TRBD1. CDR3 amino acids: CASSAGGGYTEAFF. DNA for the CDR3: TGTGCCAGCAGCGCAGGGGGAGGCTATACTGAAGCTTTCTTT.